This is a list of T cell receptor beta chains from one sample in a study of blood T cell repertoires in COVID-19. Profiling relied on immunoSEQ multiplex PCR, and the TCRdb table lists in-frame clones only, not all of them. The sample contains just over 75,000 clones, around 90% of which appear only once. Sequences were obtained from peripheral blood. The receptors here all came from a woman older than 75 with active or convalescent COVID-19. The CDR3 runs from the conserved cysteine through the conserved F or W. The order of the fields is J gene, D gene, V gene, clone size, CDR3 protein, CDR3 DNA. D genes are given only for firm matches. Clone size is given for some rows only: seen once, a few or many times, or a class if the clone is expanded.

TRBJ2-7 | - | TRBV5-6 | - | CASSPGGLNFGEQYF | TGTGCCAGCAGCCCCGGGGGACTTAACTTCGGGGAGCAGTACTTC
TRBJ2-1 | - | TRBV1 | - | CTSSQGGPSHNEQFF | TGCACCAGCAGCCAAGGGGGGCCCTCCCACAATGAGCAGTTCTTC
TRBJ2-5 | TRBD2 | TRBV5-4 | - | CASSLRTSGSRETQYF | TGTGCCAGCAGCTTGCGGACTAGCGGGAGTAGGGAGACCCAGTACTTC
TRBJ2-5 | - | TRBV12-3/TRBV12-4 | few | CASSFGVGETQYF | TGTGCCAGCAGTTTCGGGGTTGGGGAGACCCAGTACTTC
TRBJ1-2 | - | TRBV21-1 | few | CASSSRGGYTF | TGTGCCAGCAGCTCGCGCGGTGGCTACACCTTC
TRBJ2-7 | - | TRBV4-3 | few | CASSPALRDEQYF | TGCGCCAGCAGCCCTGCCCTACGGGACGAGCAGTACTTC
TRBJ2-3 | - | TRBV10-1 | - | CASSDQGRFGTDTQYF | TGCGCCAGCAGTGATCAGGGGCGCTTTGGCACAGATACGCAGTATTTT
TRBJ2-3 | - | TRBV4-3 | - | CASSQDRQGGQYF | TGCGCCAGCAGCCAAGATCGCCAGGGTGGGCAGTATTTT
TRBJ1-5 | - | TRBV19 | once | CASKRFYSNQPQHF | TGTGCCAGTAAGAGGTTCTATAGCAATCAGCCCCAGCATTTT
TRBJ2-2 | - | TRBV2 | few | CASRMTGTGELFF | TGTGCCAGCAGGATGACAGGTACCGGGGAGCTGTTTTTT
TRBJ2-1 | - | TRBV30 | - | CAWRLLYNEQFF | TGTGCCTGGAGGTTACTATACAATGAGCAGTTCTTC
TRBJ2-7 | - | TRBV2 | - | CAIVAGVYEQYF | TGTGCCATCGTCGCAGGGGTCTACGAGCAGTACTTC
TRBJ2-7 | TRBD2 | TRBV11-2 | few | CASSYGGGYEQYF | TGTGCCAGCAGTTACGGGGGGGGCTACGAGCAGTACTTC
TRBJ2-2 | - | TRBV27 | - | CASSLLGGSTGELFF | TGTGCCAGCAGTCTACTTGGGGGCAGCACCGGGGAGCTGTTTTTT
TRBJ2-7 | TRBD2 | TRBV6-2/TRBV6-3 | - | CASSYSLASGAVILSYEQYF | TGTGCCAGCAGTTACTCGCTGGCTAGCGGGGCCGTCATTCTCTCCTACGAGCAGTACTTC
TRBJ2-1 | TRBD2 | TRBV19 | - | CASSMVAGANNEQFF | TGTGCCAGTAGTATGGTGGCGGGAGCTAACAATGAGCAGTTCTTC
TRBJ1-3 | - | TRBV28 | - | CASSLAGSGGNTIYF | TGTGCCAGCAGTTTAGCCGGTTCTGGTGGAAACACCATATATTTT
TRBJ1-2 | - | TRBV9 | - | CASSSRGRGKGGYTF | TGTGCCAGCAGCTCTAGGGGGAGGGGGAAAGGCGGCTACACCTTC
TRBJ2-7 | TRBD1 | TRBV7-9 | - | CASSRDRGDEQYF | TGTGCCAGCAGCAGGGACAGGGGGGACGAGCAGTACTTC
TRBJ2-2 | TRBD1 | TRBV19 | - | CASSGYRGASRAGELFF | TGTGCCAGTAGTGGTTACAGGGGCGCGAGTCGGGCCGGGGAGCTGTTTTTT
TRBJ1-1 | - | TRBV11-2 | - | CASSTDRMNTEAFF | TGTGCCAGCAGCACTGACAGGATGAACACTGAAGCTTTCTTT
TRBJ2-2 | TRBD1 | TRBV10-1 | - | CASRGQGADGELFF | TGCGCCAGCAGGGGACAGGGGGCGGACGGGGAGCTGTTTTTT
TRBJ2-2 | - | TRBV30 | - | CAWSKGTGELFF | TGTGCCTGGAGTAAGGGGACCGGGGAGCTGTTTTTT
TRBJ1-6 | TRBD1 | TRBV5-6 | once | CASSLGQVGSPLHF | TGTGCCAGCAGCCTCGGACAGGTCGGGTCACCCCTCCACTTT
TRBJ1-2 | TRBD1 | TRBV5-4 | - | CASSFVGTGGRSYGYTF | TGTGCCAGCAGCTTCGTTGGGACAGGGGGCAGGAGCTATGGCTACACCTTC
TRBJ1-2 | - | TRBV9 | - | CASSVDVGGASVWGNYGYTF | TGTGCCAGCAGCGTAGACGTAGGGGGAGCGTCAGTCTGGGGTAACTATGGCTACACCTTC
TRBJ1-1 | - | TRBV13 | - | CASSLKHNTEAFF | TGTGCCAGCAGCTTAAAGCATAACACTGAAGCTTTCTTT
TRBJ2-7 | - | TRBV27 | - | CASSLYPGAGYEQYF | TGTGCCAGCAGTTTATATCCAGGGGCAGGCTACGAGCAGTACTTC
TRBJ1-3 | - | TRBV2 | - | CASSGYRSGNTIYF | TGTGCCAGCAGTGGGTACAGGTCTGGAAACACCATATATTTT
TRBJ1-2 | TRBD1 | TRBV5-6 | - | CASSFGLGQGNGYTF | TGTGCCAGCAGCTTTGGTTTGGGACAGGGGAATGGCTACACCTTC
TRBJ2-7 | TRBD2 | TRBV7-6 | - | CASSFPRLAGGPGEIYEQYF | TGTGCCAGCAGCTTTCCCCGACTAGCGGGAGGGCCAGGTGAGATCTACGAGCAGTACTTC
TRBJ1-1 | - | TRBV7-9 | once | CASTLGEVAFF | TGTGCCAGCACTCTAGGGGAGGTAGCTTTCTTT
TRBJ2-1 | TRBD1 | TRBV27 | once | CASRKTGTGPLGEQFF | TGTGCCAGCAGGAAGACCGGGACAGGCCCCCTGGGTGAGCAGTTCTTC
TRBJ2-7 | TRBD1 | TRBV29-1 | - | CSVEDPGQGYEQYF | TGCAGCGTTGAAGATCCGGGACAGGGGTACGAGCAGTACTTC
TRBJ1-5 | - | TRBV10-1 | - | CASSEGRINQPQHF | TGCGCCAGCAGTGAGGGGAGAATCAATCAGCCCCAGCATTTT
TRBJ2-1 | TRBD2 | TRBV18 | few | CASSGLAAPNEQFF | TGTGCCAGCTCAGGACTAGCGGCACCCAATGAGCAGTTCTTC
TRBJ2-1 | - | TRBV5-1 | - | CASSLAGGQGRAGAYNEQFF | TGCGCCAGCAGCTTGGCCGGAGGACAGGGAAGGGCGGGAGCCTACAATGAGCAGTTCTTC
TRBJ1-2 | - | TRBV29-1 | few | CSVERGLYGYTF | TGCAGCGTTGAAAGGGGACTCTATGGCTACACCTTC
TRBJ1-2 | TRBD1 | TRBV7-8 | - | CASSVGLPGQGTDGYTF | TGTGCCAGCAGCGTAGGATTACCGGGACAGGGAACGGATGGCTACACCTTC
TRBJ2-7 | TRBD1 | TRBV10-2 | - | CASSESGDRVAYEQYF | TGCGCCAGCAGTGAGTCGGGGGACAGGGTGGCCTACGAGCAGTACTTC
TRBJ2-5 | TRBD1 | TRBV11-2 | - | CASSSRQGRETQYF | TGTGCCAGCAGCTCCCGACAGGGTAGAGAGACCCAGTACTTC
TRBJ2-5 | - | TRBV5-4 | - | CASSWTNQETQYF | TGTGCCAGCAGCTGGACTAACCAAGAGACCCAGTACTTC
TRBJ2-7 | - | TRBV24-1 | - | CATSDTAGSSYEQYF | TGTGCCACCAGTGATACTGCCGGGTCCTCCTACGAGCAGTACTTC
TRBJ1-4 | TRBD1 | TRBV18 | - | CASSPGTGYEKLFF | TGTGCCAGCTCACCGGGGACAGGGTATGAAAAACTGTTTTTT
TRBJ1-3 | - | TRBV7-8 | - | CASSRGSLGGEAGNTIYF | TGTGCCAGCAGCCGAGGGTCCCTGGGAGGAGAAGCTGGAAACACCATATATTTT
TRBJ2-1 | - | TRBV5-1 | - | CASTLERGGLYNEQFF | TGCGCCAGCACCCTGGAGAGGGGGGGCCTCTACAATGAGCAGTTCTTC
TRBJ1-1 | - | TRBV7-2 | - | CASSPPRRGNTEAFF | TGTGCCAGCAGCCCCCCCCGCAGGGGGAACACTGAAGCTTTCTTT
TRBJ2-1 | - | TRBV11-2 | - | CASSSQFEQFF | TGTGCCAGCAGCTCACAGTTTGAGCAGTTCTTC
TRBJ2-1 | - | TRBV30 | - | CAWSWDQGYNEQFF | TGTGCCTGGAGTTGGGATCAGGGGTACAATGAGCAGTTCTTC
TRBJ2-7 | TRBD1 | TRBV9 | - | CASSAGTGNEQYF | TGTGCCAGCAGCGCCGGGACAGGAAACGAGCAGTACTTC
TRBJ2-1 | TRBD1 | TRBV2 | - | CASGQDYNEQFF | TGTGCCTCGGGACAGGATTACAATGAGCAGTTCTTC
TRBJ2-3 | TRBD2 | TRBV28 | once | CASSSRGLAGGTDTQYF | TGTGCCAGCAGTTCCCGGGGACTAGCGGGGGGTACAGATACGCAGTATTTT
TRBJ2-4 | TRBD2 | TRBV15 | - | CATSTRGGTSGRYGSKNIQYF | TGTGCCACCAGCACAAGGGGTGGGACTAGCGGGAGATATGGGTCCAAAAACATTCAGTACTTC